This T cell receptor (beta chain) came from a study of blood T cell repertoires in COVID-19. Sequencing was performed with immunoSEQ multiplex PCR; in TCRdb, only in-frame clones are kept and a portion is missing. This sample has 35,000 to 40,000 clones, with about three quarters found just once. In this sample, this clone turned up a few times. Trimming removed 1 base at V and 7 bases at J, with 14 bases between. Germline-derived CDR1 and CDR2 are SGHDT and YYEEEE. The CDR3 length is 15 residues. This chain joins TRBV5-6 and TRBJ1-4; D not resolved. The sequence was obtained from an older man with COVID-19, enrolled during active disease. The sample comprised peripheral blood. CDR3 amino acids: CASSLFALQSEKLFF. CDR3 DNA sequence: TGTGCCAGCAGCTTGTTCGCCTTACAGAGTGAAAAACTGTTTTTT.